This T cell receptor (beta chain) was obtained from a study of graft-versus-host responses after intestinal transplantation. General study points: Researchers found GvH clones in recipient marrow, and some showed up first in ileum or blood.

In regard to this clone: What it recognizes is unknown. Compared with germline, one end of the junction differs, possibly owing to a read error.

The CDR3 has 13 amino acids. The V gene's germline CDR1 is LGHNA and CDR2 YNFKEQ. Data came from immunoSEQ multiplex PCR; TCRdb stores just in-frame clones and leaves some out. Of about 45,000 clones listed, 90% to 95% are singletons. This TCR was recovered from a human patient who received an intestinal transplant, so some T cells may come from the graft donor. Sequenced here: PBMCs, sampled 524 days after transplant. The rearrangement joins TRBV4-2 to TRBJ1-6; D not resolved. The CDR3 here is CASSQDVGQALHF. CDR3 nucleotide sequence: TGTGCCAGCAGCCAAGATGTAGGGCAGGCCCTTCACTTT.